This TCR beta chain emerged from a study of CD8+ T cells in alopecia areata. The V and J ends lost 0 bases and 5 bases, in that order; junction bases with no gene match: 6. From germline, CDR1 is KGHSH and CDR2 LQKENI. The CDR3 covers 15 residues. It was cDNA, reverse transcribed from extracted RNA, that served as the sequencing template. Assay used: immunoSEQ multiplex PCR; TCRdb lists only in-frame clones, some missing. The table lists about 98,000 clones, around 44% of them singletons. The sequenced sample consisted of CD4+ T cells sorted from blood. This sequence was found in a human donor with alopecia areata. The rearrangement uses TRBV18 and TRBJ1-2; 7 bases map to TRBD1. Here the CDR3 reads CASSPPGTVPYGYTF. The CDR3 DNA sequence: TGTGCCAGCTCACCACCAGGGACAGTACCTTATGGCTACACCTTC.